The 30 T cell receptor beta chains below come from one sample, sequenced in a study of T cells in localized non-small cell lung cancer. Produced via immunoSEQ multiplex PCR; TCRdb's table is partial and in-frame only. The profile shows some 19,000 clones, approximately 90% of them singletons. The sequencing used peripheral blood, collected before any cancer treatment. These receptors originate from a male donor at least 60 years old with stage I squamous cell lung carcinoma.

The V and J genes are TRBV14 and TRBJ2-7; D is perhaps TRBD2 (6 bases). V gave up 0 bases and J gave up 6 bases, with 9 bases separating them. This CDR3 region has 13 residues. Germline values: CDR1 SGHDN, CDR2 FVKESK. The CDR3 is CASSQDLGGEQYF. For the CDR3, the DNA is TGTGCCAGCAGCCAAGATTTGGGAGGCGAGCAGTACTTC.

A single count supports this clone. The chain recombines TRBV7-8 with TRBJ1-5; D uncertain. The V end was cut by 1 base, the J end by 9 bases, with 13 bases between. Germline values: CDR1 SGHVS, CDR2 FQNEAQ. The CDR3 is 14 amino acids. The CDR3 DNA is TGTGCCAGCAGCTTAGAGGTCGGTCCTGGGCCCCAGCATTTT. Amino acids: CASSLEVGPGPQHF.

The chain recombines TRBV5-4 with TRBJ2-6; the match to TRBD2 covers 7 bases. The CDR3 has 17 residues. Germline V gives CDR1 SGHNT, CDR2 YYREEE (reference sequence). The V gene end was trimmed by 0 bases and the J gene end by 0 bases; junction bases not matched to a gene: 3. This CDR3 is CASSLATGGSGANVLTF. The CDR3 coding sequence is TGTGCCAGCAGCTTGGCCACGGGGGGCTCTGGGGCCAACGTCCTGACTTTC.

The gene calls are TRBV7-9 and TRBJ2-7; 8 nucleotides line up with TRBD2. The V gene's germline CDR1 is SEHNR and CDR2 FQNEAQ (reference sequence). The CDR3 sequence is 16 residues long. The ends lost 1 base at V and 5 bases at J; junction bases unmatched: 10. The CDR3 here is CASSLVDEAGDDEQYF. The DNA of the CDR3 is TGTGCCAGCAGCTTAGTAGACGAAGCGGGAGACGACGAGCAGTACTTC.

The chain combines TRBV4-3 with TRBJ2-1, with D perhaps matching TRBD2 (5 bases). The germline gives CDR1 LGHNA, CDR2 YSLEER. V was trimmed by 1 base and J by 0 bases, leaving 13 bases between them. This CDR3 has 17 amino acids. The CDR3 is CASSQAPRGSSYNEQFF. DNA of the CDR3: TGCGCCAGCAGCCAAGCTCCTCGTGGGAGCTCCTACAATGAGCAGTTCTTC.

This rearrangement joins TRBV28 to TRBJ2-5; D may be TRBD2 (5 bases). Germline assignment: CDR1 MDHEN and CDR2 SYDVKM. Trimming pared 2 bases from V and 2 bases from J, leaving 12 bases between. The CDR3 runs 15 residues. CDR3 protein: CASSLEAGPQETQYF. In DNA form, the CDR3 reads TGTGCCAGCAGTTTAGAGGCGGGCCCTCAAGAGACCCAGTACTTC.

The genes are TRBV5-4 and TRBJ2-3, with D perhaps matching TRBD2 (5 bases). The CDR3 loop spans 17 amino acids. V was shortened by 1 base and J by 4 bases, with 19 bases between the two germline ends. Germline V CDR1 and CDR2: SGHNT, YYREEE (reference sequence). Here the CDR3 DNA reads TGTGCCAGCAGCTTGTATCTTGGGAGCGATGCGCCAGATACGCAGTATTTT. Protein: CASSLYLGSDAPDTQYF. The full variable domain, its missing parts supplied by reference TRBV5-4 and TRBJ2-3, is ETGVTQSPTHLIKTRGQQVTLRCSSQSGHNTVSWYQQALGQGPQFIFQYYREEENGRGNFPPRFSGLQFPNYSSELNVNALELDDSALYLCASSLYLGSDAPDTQYFGPGTRLTVL.

The rearrangement links TRBV27 to TRBJ1-4; D uncertain. The ends were cut back, 8 bases at V and 5 bases at J, with 9 bases in the middle. In germline, CDR1 is MNHEY, CDR2 SMNVEV (reference sequence). The CDR3 is made up of 12 amino acids. For the CDR3, the DNA is TGTGCCAGCGGGCCAGGAAATGAAAAACTGTTTTTT. It is translated as CASGPGNEKLFF.

The rearrangement joins TRBV7-2 to TRBJ1-2; 8 nucleotides agree with TRBD1. The CDR3 length is 14 residues. Germline V CDR1 and CDR2: SGHTA, FQGNSA. The V gene end was trimmed by 5 bases and the J gene end by 8 bases; junction bases not matched to a gene: 10. The CDR3 DNA reads as TGTGCCAGCAGCAACCCGACAGGGGTGAGCGGCTACACCTTC. This sequence encodes CASSNPTGVSGYTF.

This sequence joins TRBV7-2 and TRBJ2-1, with 14 bases fitting TRBD2. The CDR3 is 15 amino acids. J lost 9 bases, V lost 5 bases, and 6 bases had no gene match. Germline V gene sequence: CDR1 SGHTA, CDR2 FQGNSA. This chain's CDR3 is CASSQGLAGVSEQFF. CDR3 coding DNA: TGTGCCAGCAGCCAGGGACTAGCGGGAGTCAGTGAGCAGTTCTTC.

V and J are TRBV19 and TRBJ1-2, with D possibly TRBD1 on 5 matching bases. CDR3 length equals 15 residues. V was trimmed by 1 base and J by 4 bases, leaving 13 bases between them. CDR1 is LNHDA, CDR2 SQIVND, per germline (reference sequence). The CDR3 here is CASSIGTNIRYGYTF. The CDR3 DNA sequence: TGTGCCAGTAGTATAGGGACAAATATCCGCTATGGCTACACCTTC.

This chain links TRBV28 with TRBJ2-7; D not certain. This CDR3 spans 17 amino acids. V was cut by 3 bases and J by 3 bases, with 21 bases left in between. Germline V gene lookup returns CDR1 MDHEN and CDR2 SYDVKM. The CDR3 DNA reads as TGTGCCAGCAGTTTGGACGCCCGAGTTTCTCCTTTCTACGAGCAGTACTTC. This gives the protein CASSLDARVSPFYEQYF.

This clone was observed once. V gene TRBV28 combines with J gene TRBJ1-5, with D possibly being TRBD1 (5 bases). The CDR3 consists of 15 residues. Deletions cut 4 bases from V and 0 bases from J, with 10 bases between. The V gene's germline CDR1 is MDHEN and CDR2 SYDVKM. The CDR3 nucleotides are TGTGCCAGCAGTTATGACAGCTATAGCAATCAGCCCCAGCATTTT. Translated, it gives CASSYDSYSNQPQHF. The full variable domain, completed using reference TRBV28 and TRBJ1-5, is DVKVTQSSRYLVKRTGEKVFLECVQDMDHENMFWYRQDPGLGLRLIYFSYDVKMKEKGDIPEGYSVSREKKERFSLILESASTNQTSMYLCASSYDSYSNQPQHFGDGTRLSIL.

The V call is TRBV11-2, the J call TRBJ2-3, with 7 bases fitting TRBD1. V dropped 6 bases and J dropped 4; count of bases not matched to a gene: 7. This CDR3 contains 14 residues. The germline gives CDR1 SGHAT, CDR2 FQNNGV. CDR3 DNA sequence: TGTGCCAGCAGTTACAACAGGGGACCAGATACGCAGTATTTT. The encoded protein is CASSYNRGPDTQYF.

V is TRBV4-2 and J is TRBJ2-3, with 10 bases that match TRBD2. The CDR3 length is 18 residues. Losses at the gene ends were 5 bases for V and 4 bases for J; bases not matched to a gene: 15. Germline lookup yields CDR1 LGHNA and CDR2 YNFKEQ. The CDR3 region has the DNA TGTGCCAGCAGCTACCGCGGGGGCTCTAGCGGGAGTCCAGATACGCAGTATTTT. Translated: CASSYRGGSSGSPDTQYF.

V usage is TRBV18 and J usage is TRBJ2-3; 7 bases map to TRBD2. Looked up from germline, CDR1 is KGHSH and CDR2 is LQKENI. This CDR3 has 13 amino acids. Trimming took 4 bases from V and 6 from J; bases not matched to a gene: 4. CDR3 sequence: CASSRGGTDTQYF. In nucleotides, the CDR3 is TGTGCCAGCTCACGGGGAGGGACGGATACGCAGTATTTT.

The genes are TRBV28 and TRBJ1-2; D ambiguous. CDR3 length: 13 residues. V was trimmed by 6 bases and J by 4 bases, leaving 12 bases between them. The germline V gene encodes CDR1 MDHEN and CDR2 SYDVKM. DNA for the CDR3: TGTGCCAGCAGAATCGAGCCGATCTATGGCTACACCTTC. This gives the protein CASRIEPIYGYTF.

The V gene is TRBV9, the J gene TRBJ2-5; TRBD1 matches 8 bases. The J segment lost 1 base and the V segment lost 4 bases, leaving 9 bases of the junction unmatched. Germline lookup yields CDR1 SGDLS and CDR2 YYNGEE. The CDR3 has 16 amino acids. CDR3 loop: CASSLRTGQIQETQYF. DNA of the CDR3: TGTGCCAGCAGCTTACGGACAGGGCAAATCCAAGAGACCCAGTACTTC.

V is TRBV2 and J is TRBJ2-1; 11 bases match TRBD2. The V and J ends lost 8 bases and 4 bases, in that order; junction bases with no gene match: 7. Germline V lookup: CDR1 SNHLY, CDR2 FYNNEI. CDR3 length: 15 amino acids. CDR3: CASLGTSGAYNEQFF. The DNA of the CDR3 is TGTGCCAGCCTGGGGACTAGCGGAGCTTACAATGAGCAGTTCTTC.

This chain uses TRBV7-2 with TRBJ2-7, with TRBD2 identical over 11 bases. This CDR3 has 14 residues. Germline V gene sequence: CDR1 SGHTA, CDR2 FQGNSA. V lost 5 bases and J lost 6; bases outside the gene matches: 6. As DNA, the CDR3 is TGTGCCAGCAGCCCACTAGCGGGAGCTTCCGAGCAGTACTTC. This sequence encodes CASSPLAGASEQYF.

The chain is built from TRBV6-5 and TRBJ2-1, with D possibly matching TRBD2 (6 bases). Germline CDR1 reads MNHEY; CDR2 reads SVGAGI. V dropped 11 bases and J dropped 0 bases, with 11 bases sitting between them. The CDR3 loop spans 13 amino acids. CDR3 amino acids: CAARGSSYNEQFF. CDR3 nucleotides: TGTGCCGCCCGGGGGAGCTCCTACAATGAGCAGTTCTTC.

This clone came up a few times. The rearrangement links TRBV27 to TRBJ2-7; D gene ambiguous. CDR3 length: 15 amino acids. CDR1 and CDR2 (germline): MNHEY, SMNVEV (reference sequence). Trimming shortened V by 3 bases and J by 6 bases, and 18 bases separated the two germline ends. CDR3 region: CASSFPPAGGGEQYF. The CDR3 DNA reads as TGTGCCAGCAGTTTTCCCCCGGCTGGTGGCGGCGAGCAGTACTTC.

V gene TRBV5-1 combines with J gene TRBJ1-2; weak D call: TRBD1 (5 bases). This CDR3 spans 14 amino acids. The ends were cut back, 0 bases at V and 1 base at J, with 7 bases in the middle. CDR1 and CDR2 (germline): SGHRS, YFSETQ. The CDR3 spells CASSLDRGNYGYTF. CDR3 in DNA: TGCGCCAGCAGCTTGGATAGGGGTAACTATGGCTACACCTTC.

The rearrangement joins TRBV28 to TRBJ1-1; D unresolved. Germline CDR1 reads MDHEN; CDR2 reads SYDVKM. Trimming removed 7 bases from V and 1 base from J, with 19 bases in between. CDR3 size: 16 residues. DNA of the CDR3: TGTGCCAGCACGAACTCACTGGGGATCGGGAACACTGAAGCTTTCTTT. The encoded protein is CASTNSLGIGNTEAFF.

CDR3 region: CAWGAGNEQFF. As DNA, the CDR3 is TGTGCCTGGGGGGCGGGTAATGAGCAGTTCTTC. This rearrangement joins TRBV30 to TRBJ2-1; perhaps D is TRBD1 or TRBD2 (5 bases each). Germline V gene lookup returns CDR1 GTSNPN and CDR2 SVGIG (reference sequence). The CDR3 has 11 residues. Between the trimmed V and J ends, which lost 5 bases and 7 bases, there was a span of 9 bases.

V gene TRBV5-1 combines with J gene TRBJ1-1, with D tentatively TRBD1 (5 bases). Between the trimmed V and J ends, which lost 4 bases and 1 base, there was a span of 17 bases. This CDR3 spans 16 amino acids. Per germline, CDR1 SGHRS and CDR2 YFSETQ. This CDR3 reads CASSLGGVVPNTEAFF. Here the CDR3 DNA reads TGCGCCAGCAGCCTGGGGGGGGTAGTCCCGAACACTGAAGCTTTCTTT.

This clone occurred once. The chain uses TRBV6-5 and TRBJ2-3; 8 bases agree with TRBD1. Germline V gene lookup returns CDR1 MNHEY and CDR2 SVGAGI. After removal of 0 bases from V and 2 bases from J, the junction contained 1 base not matched to a gene. This CDR3 region has 15 residues. CDR3 bases: TGTGCCAGCAGTTACTCGACAGGGGTCACAGATACGCAGTATTTT. Its protein product is CASSYSTGVTDTQYF.

This clone was recorded a few times. The rearrangement joins TRBV7-9 to TRBJ1-4; 8 positions match TRBD1. The CDR3 runs 14 residues. V was pared by 3 bases and J by 5 bases, with 2 bases of the junction left unmatched. CDR1 SEHNR and CDR2 FQNEAQ come from the germline V gene (reference sequence). As DNA, the CDR3 is TGTGCCAGCAGCTTCCGGACAGGGAATGAAAAACTGTTTTTT. This translates into CASSFRTGNEKLFF. The variable domain in full, completed from reference TRBV7-9 and TRBJ1-4, reads DTGVSQNPRHKITKRGQNVTFRCDPISEHNRLYWYRQTLGQGPEFLTYFQNEAQLEKSRLLSDRFSAERPKGSFSTLEIQRTEQGDSAMYLCASSFRTGNEKLFFGSGTQLSVL.

V usage is TRBV27 and J usage is TRBJ2-1; TRBD2 agrees at 10 bases. With V trimmed by 4 bases and J by 1 base, 4 bases remained unmatched. The CDR3 spans 16 residues. Germline CDR1 MNHEY, CDR2 SMNVEV (reference sequence). As DNA, the CDR3 is TGTGCCAGCAGTTGGGGTAGCGGGAGGTCCTACAATGAGCAGTTCTTC. Its protein product is CASSWGSGRSYNEQFF.

CDR3 bases: TGTGCCAGCAGCTCGGTGGCGGGACAGGGTCCTAATGAGCAGTTCTTC. It yields the protein CASSSVAGQGPNEQFF. This chain joins TRBV11-2 and TRBJ2-1; 9 nucleotides line up with TRBD1. The CDR3 runs 16 residues. V was pared by 4 bases and J by 7 bases, with 11 bases of the junction left unmatched. The germline CDR1 and CDR2 sequences are SGHAT and FQNNGV.